The sequence of this T cell receptor (beta chain) was determined in a study of CXCR3-negative and CXCR3-positive naive CD8 T cells. Study details: Overall TRB read output was around 130 million, and each library contained about 1.5 +/- 0.3 million reads.

Per germline, CDR1 MNHEY and CDR2 SVGEGT. CDR3 size: 18 residues. UMI-labeled 5' RACE yielded the TRB cDNA libraries. TCRdb reanalyzed the 5' RACE reads, giving one entry per CDR3 protein sequence and no DNA. This table lists tens of thousands of distinct CDR3 sequences. The receptor was isolated from a human donor in good health. Some clones in this sample may be carry-over from other donors' samples. Specimen: memory CD8+ T cells from blood. The chain is built from TRBV6-2 or TRBV6-3 and TRBJ2-1; TCRdb returns TRBD2, unconfirmable since there is no DNA. The CDR3 protein is CASRTFPRLLAGAYEQYF.